The 11 T cell receptor beta chains in this list originate from one sample, sequenced in a study of cytotoxic CD8 clonotypes in ibrutinib-treated CLL. Measured with immunoSEQ multiplex PCR; TCRdb has only the in-frame clones, and not every one. This sample has 150,000 to 200,000 clones, with about 72% found just once. The sample consisted of PBMCs, taken after 24 months of ibrutinib treatment. These receptor sequences come from a human donor with chronic lymphocytic leukemia.

Only a few counts were recorded for this clone. The V and J genes are TRBV11-2 and TRBJ2-5; D unresolved. The ends were cut back, 1 base at V and 5 bases at J, with 11 bases in the middle. Germline V lookup: CDR1 SGHAT, CDR2 FQNNGV. This CDR3 spans 14 amino acids. The CDR3 spells CASSLAGVVETQYF. CDR3 bases: TGTGCCAGCAGCTTAGCCGGAGTGGTGGAGACCCAGTACTTC.

The J gene is TRBJ2-7, the V gene TRBV30; tentatively, D is TRBD1 (6 bases). This CDR3 region has 12 residues. V shed 4 bases and J shed 4 bases, with 11 bases lying between them. The germline V gene has CDR1 GTSNPN and CDR2 SVGIG (reference sequence). The chain's CDR3 is CAWKRDTYEQYF. The CDR3 DNA reads as TGTGCCTGGAAACGGGACACATACGAGCAGTACTTC.

The chain recombines TRBV14 with TRBJ1-5; perhaps TRBD1 as D (5 bases). Trimming took off 1 base at V and 4 bases at J, with 5 bases between the two ends. CDR3 length equals 13 residues. The germline V gene encodes CDR1 SGHDN and CDR2 FVKESK. CDR3 DNA sequence: TGTGCCAGCAGCCAAGCAGGGAATCAGCCCCAGCATTTT. It yields the protein CASSQAGNQPQHF. The whole variable domain, filled in from reference TRBV14 and TRBJ1-5, reads EAGVTQFPSHSVIEKGQTVTLRCDPISGHDNLYWYRRVMGKEIKFLLHFVKESKQDESGMPNNRFLAERTGGTYSTLKVQPAELEDSGVYFCASSQAGNQPQHFGDGTRLSIL.

The chain has TRBV7-2 and TRBJ2-3; D uncertain. Trimming removed 3 bases from V and 0 bases from J, with 7 bases in between. The CDR3 totals 14 residues. Looked up from germline, CDR1 is SGHTA and CDR2 is FQGNSA. This CDR3 reads CASSLMESTDTQYF. CDR3 nucleotides: TGTGCCAGCAGCTTGATGGAGAGCACAGATACGCAGTATTTT.

The CDR3 region is CATSTGTDTQYF. The CDR3 DNA is TGTGCCACCTCGACGGGCACAGATACGCAGTATTTT. This chain uses TRBV27 with TRBJ2-3, with unresolved D. Trimming shortened V by 10 bases and J by 1 base, and 9 bases separated the two germline ends. The germline gives CDR1 MNHEY, CDR2 SMNVEV (reference sequence). The CDR3 runs to 12 residues.

This clone appeared once. The V gene is TRBV18, the J gene TRBJ1-2; 9 bases match TRBD1. Germline assignment: CDR1 KGHSH and CDR2 LQKENI. V was clipped by 3 bases and J by 4 bases; unmatched bases: 9. The CDR3 extends over 16 amino acids. The CDR3 reads CASSPSRDRVSYGYTF. The CDR3 nucleotides read TGTGCCAGCTCACCTAGCCGGGACAGGGTTTCCTATGGCTACACCTTC.

The chain links TRBV5-6 to TRBJ1-2; possibly TRBD1 for D (6 bases). The CDR3 covers 16 residues. The V gene's germline CDR1 is SGHDT and CDR2 YYEEEE. Trimming removed 0 bases at V and 0 bases at J, with 12 bases between. CDR3 loop: CASSLDNRVSNYGYTF. The DNA of the CDR3 is TGTGCCAGCAGCTTGGATAACAGGGTTTCTAACTATGGCTACACCTTC.

As DNA, the CDR3 is TGTGCCACTAGTGAGTCGGGCACCATATATTTT. It translates to CATSESGTIYF. This chain connects TRBV10-3 to TRBJ1-3; D remains unclear. Trimming removed 10 bases from V and 9 bases from J, with 13 bases in between. CDR1 is ENHRY, CDR2 SYGVKD, per germline. This CDR3 comprises 11 residues.

CDR3 amino acids: CASVRGVSPGREQFF. DNA of the CDR3: TGTGCCAGCGTTCGCGGGGTCTCTCCAGGTCGCGAGCAGTTCTTC. The chain is built from TRBV28 and TRBJ2-1; perhaps TRBD2 as D (6 bases). Trimming removed 8 bases from V and 10 bases from J, with 24 bases in between. The CDR3 spans 15 residues. The germline V gene has CDR1 MDHEN and CDR2 SYDVKM. The whole variable domain, filled in from reference TRBV28 and TRBJ2-1, reads DVKVTQSSRYLVKRTGEKVFLECVQDMDHENMFWYRQDPGLGLRLIYFSYDVKMKEKGDIPEGYSVSREKKERFSLILESASTNQTSMYLCASVRGVSPGREQFFGPGTRLTVL.

The chain uses TRBV30 and TRBJ1-1, with D tentatively TRBD1 (5 bases). The CDR3 is 12 amino acids. Trimming took 3 bases from V and 1 from J, leaving 6 bases between them. The germline gives CDR1 GTSNPN, CDR2 SVGIG (reference sequence). CDR3 in amino acids: CAWRTGNTEAFF. CDR3 nucleotide sequence: TGTGCCTGGAGAACAGGGAACACTGAAGCTTTCTTT.

The chain links TRBV5-1 to TRBJ2-3; 7 nucleotides agree with TRBD1. Per the germline V gene, CDR1 is SGHRS and CDR2 is YFSETQ. Trimming cost V 2 bases and J 1 base; bases outside gene matches: 1. The length of the CDR3 is 14 residues. The CDR3 is CASSFGQGTDTQYF. DNA of the CDR3: TGCGCCAGCAGCTTTGGACAGGGCACAGATACGCAGTATTTT.